Listed here is a single T cell receptor beta chain. Antigen specificity is unknown. cDNA synthesis used the whole RNA isolate, giving expressed TCRB sequences. Profiled with immunoSEQ multiplex PCR; TCRdb holds only in-frame clones, not every one. The table includes about 400,000 clones, about 12% detected once. This CDR3 contains 15 residues. Germline assignment: CDR1 SGHTA and CDR2 FQGTGA. V shed 5 bases and J shed 1 base, with 13 bases lying between them. This entry comes from a study of beta chain features in type 1 diabetes. Sorted CD4+ subsets: naive, central memory, regulatory, stem cell-like memory (CD45RO/CCR7/CD25/CD127/CD95/CD27 panel). Findings of the study overall: In all four CD4+ subsets, TCRB CDR3 length was significantly, moderately reduced in type 1 diabetes. Patients' naive, central memory and regulatory TCRB repertoires appeared more alike than those of healthy donors. PCR might preferentially amplify shorter templates, equally in patients and controls.

This receptor was obtained from a woman aged 18-29 years with type 1 diabetes. The chain joins TRBV7-3 to TRBJ2-3; D might be TRBD2 (6 bases). Sequencing was performed on naive CD4+ T cells from blood. Written as DNA, the CDR3 is TGTGCCAGCAGCCAAGCCGCTAGCGGCACAGATACGCAGTATTTT. Protein product: CASSQAASGTDTQYF.